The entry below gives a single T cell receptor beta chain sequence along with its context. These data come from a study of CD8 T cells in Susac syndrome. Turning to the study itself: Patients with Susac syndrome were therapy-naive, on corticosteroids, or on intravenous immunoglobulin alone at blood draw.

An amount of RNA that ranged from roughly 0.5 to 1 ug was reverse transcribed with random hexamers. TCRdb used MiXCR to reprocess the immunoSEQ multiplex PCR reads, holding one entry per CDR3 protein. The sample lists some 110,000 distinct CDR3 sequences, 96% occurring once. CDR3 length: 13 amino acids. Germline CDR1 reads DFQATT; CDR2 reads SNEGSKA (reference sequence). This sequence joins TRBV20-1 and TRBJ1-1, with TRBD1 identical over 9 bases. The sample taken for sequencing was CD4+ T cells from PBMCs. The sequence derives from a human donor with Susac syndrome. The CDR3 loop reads CRGTGSGITEAFF. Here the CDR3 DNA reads TGCAGGGGGACAGGGTCAGGGATCACTGAAGCTTTCTTT.